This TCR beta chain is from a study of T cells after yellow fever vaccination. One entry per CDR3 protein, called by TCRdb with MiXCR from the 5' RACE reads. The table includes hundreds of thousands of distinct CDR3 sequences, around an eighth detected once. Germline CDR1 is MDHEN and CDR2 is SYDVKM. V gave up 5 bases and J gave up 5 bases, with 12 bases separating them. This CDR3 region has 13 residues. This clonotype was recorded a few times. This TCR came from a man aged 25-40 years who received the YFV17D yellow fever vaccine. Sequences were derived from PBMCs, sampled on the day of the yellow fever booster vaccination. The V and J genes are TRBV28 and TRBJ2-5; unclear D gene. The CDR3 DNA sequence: TGTGCCAGCAGTACTCAACCACTGGAGACCCAGTACTTC. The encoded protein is CASSTQPLETQYF.